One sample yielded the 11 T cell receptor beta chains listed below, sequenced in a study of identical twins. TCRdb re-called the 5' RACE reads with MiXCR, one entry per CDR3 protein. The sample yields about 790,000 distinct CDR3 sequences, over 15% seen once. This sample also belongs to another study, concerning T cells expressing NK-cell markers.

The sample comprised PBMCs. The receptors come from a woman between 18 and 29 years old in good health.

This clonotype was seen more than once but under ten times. The CDR3 nucleotides read TGCGCCAGCAGCTTGGCCAGCAGGGCGGGGAATGAGCAGTTCTTC. It is translated as CASSLASRAGNEQFF. The chain joins TRBV5-1 to TRBJ2-1, with a possible D match to TRBD2 (6 bases). Trimming removed 0 bases from V and 7 bases from J, with 14 bases in between. CDR1 is SGHRS and CDR2 is YFSETQ in the germline V gene. The CDR3 extends over 15 amino acids.

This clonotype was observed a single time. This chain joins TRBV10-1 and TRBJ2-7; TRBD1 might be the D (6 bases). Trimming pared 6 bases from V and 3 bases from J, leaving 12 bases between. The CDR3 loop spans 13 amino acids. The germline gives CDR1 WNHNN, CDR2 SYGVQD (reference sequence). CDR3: CASSPDSLYEQYF. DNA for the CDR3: TGCGCCAGCAGCCCGGACAGTCTCTACGAGCAGTACTTC.

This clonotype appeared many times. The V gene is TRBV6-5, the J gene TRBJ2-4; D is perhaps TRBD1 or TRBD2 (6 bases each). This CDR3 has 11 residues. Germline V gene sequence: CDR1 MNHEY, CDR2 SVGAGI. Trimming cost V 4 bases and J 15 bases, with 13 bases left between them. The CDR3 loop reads CASSWRDTLYF. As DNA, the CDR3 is TGTGCCAGCAGTTGGCGGGACACACTGTACTTC.

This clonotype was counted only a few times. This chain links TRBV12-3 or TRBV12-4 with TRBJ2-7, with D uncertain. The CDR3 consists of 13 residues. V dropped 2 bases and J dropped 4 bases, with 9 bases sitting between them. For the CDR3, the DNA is TGTGCCAGCAGTTTAACTACTCCATACGAGCAGTACTTC. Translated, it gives CASSLTTPYEQYF.

CDR3 bases: TGTGCCAGCAGTTTCTGGGACAGGGGGCGGAAGGAGCAGTACTTC. Protein: CASSFWDRGRKEQYF. V gene TRBV27 combines with J gene TRBJ2-7, with 12 bases lining up with TRBD1. V lost 3 bases, J lost 7 bases, and 7 bases stayed unmatched. The CDR3 runs 15 residues. Germline V gene data show CDR1 as MNHEY and CDR2 as SMNVEV (reference sequence).

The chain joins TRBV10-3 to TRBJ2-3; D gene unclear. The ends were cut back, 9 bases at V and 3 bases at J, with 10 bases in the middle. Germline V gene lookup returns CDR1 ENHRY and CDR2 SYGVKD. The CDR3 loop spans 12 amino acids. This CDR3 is CAIWKGTDTQYF. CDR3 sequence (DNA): TGTGCCATTTGGAAGGGAACAGATACGCAGTATTTT.

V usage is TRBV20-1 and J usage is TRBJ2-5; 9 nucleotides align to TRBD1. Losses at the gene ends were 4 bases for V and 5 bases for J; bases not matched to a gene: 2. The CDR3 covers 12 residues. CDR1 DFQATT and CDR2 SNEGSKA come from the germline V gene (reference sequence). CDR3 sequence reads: CSATGQGETQYF. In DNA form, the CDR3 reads TGCAGTGCTACTGGACAGGGGGAGACCCAGTACTTC.

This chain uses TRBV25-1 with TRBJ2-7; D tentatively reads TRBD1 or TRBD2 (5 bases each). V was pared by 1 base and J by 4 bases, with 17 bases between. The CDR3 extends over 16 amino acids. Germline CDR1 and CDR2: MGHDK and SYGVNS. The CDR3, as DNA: TGTGCCAGCAGTGAATTCGGGGCAGGTCTTCAGTACGAGCAGTACTTC. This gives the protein CASSEFGAGLQYEQYF.

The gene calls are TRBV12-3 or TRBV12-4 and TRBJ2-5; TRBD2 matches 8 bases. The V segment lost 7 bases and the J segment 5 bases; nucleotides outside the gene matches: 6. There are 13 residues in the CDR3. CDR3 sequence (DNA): TGTGCCAGCAACCTCCGGGGGGGGGAGACCCAGTACTTC. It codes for CASNLRGGETQYF.

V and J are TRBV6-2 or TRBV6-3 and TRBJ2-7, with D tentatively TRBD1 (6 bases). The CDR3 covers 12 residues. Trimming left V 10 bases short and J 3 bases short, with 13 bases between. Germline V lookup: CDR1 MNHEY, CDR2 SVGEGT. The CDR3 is CATLGTNYEQYF. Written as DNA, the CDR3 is TGTGCCACCCTGGGGACAAACTACGAGCAGTACTTC.

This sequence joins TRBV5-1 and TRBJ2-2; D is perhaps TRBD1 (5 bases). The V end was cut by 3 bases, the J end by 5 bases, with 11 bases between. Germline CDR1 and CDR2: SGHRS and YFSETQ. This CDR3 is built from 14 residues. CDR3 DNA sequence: TGCGCCAGCAGCTCGGCCCCAGGGACCGGGGAGCTGTTTTTT. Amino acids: CASSSAPGTGELFF.